This T cell receptor (beta chain) appears in the sequencing data of a study of OX40 agonist ivuxolimab in advanced cancers. About the research overall: Three patients responded partially, comprising one with hepatocellular carcinoma and two with cutaneous melanoma.

Germline CDR1 is LNHDA and CDR2 is SQIVND (reference sequence). The ends lost 7 bases at V and 3 bases at J; junction bases unmatched: 5. The CDR3 sequence is 14 residues long. Data came from immunoSEQ multiplex PCR; TCRdb stores just in-frame clones and leaves some out. The sample carries some 54,000 clones, approximately 84% recorded once. The chain links TRBV19 to TRBJ2-7, with 11 bases matching TRBD2. This clonotype was sampled from an adult with an advanced solid tumor such as melanoma, head and neck, liver or kidney cancer. Sequenced here: CD4+ or CD8+ T cells sorted from blood, sampled in a trial of the OX40 agonist ivuxolimab. The CDR3 sequence is CASKITSGSYEQYF. Here the CDR3 DNA reads TGTGCCAGTAAAATAACTAGCGGGAGCTACGAGCAGTACTTC.